This T cell receptor beta chain was recovered during a study of naive and memory T cell subsets. Germline values: CDR1 SQVTM, CDR2 ANQGSEA. Deletions cut 1 base from V and 6 bases from J, with 12 bases between. The CDR3 sequence is 13 residues long. An equimolar mix of two oligonucleotides served as the beta constant-region primer for TRBC1 and TRBC2. Nested alpha and beta constant-region primers with the SP2 primer drove four PCR rounds on ligated cDNA. Each CDR3 protein gets one entry after TCRdb re-called the UMI-ligation and nested PCR reads with MiXCR. This sample yields roughly 100,000 distinct CDR3 sequences, of which 10% to 12% are seen a single time; 0.13% belongs to the top ten. With regard to this clonotype: Its antigen is unknown.

Study-wide results and limits: Possibly reflecting memory cells re-expressing CD45RA, a few larger clonotypes occurred in naive repertoires, especially CD8.

The sample taken for sequencing was naive CD4+ T cells from blood. This TCR came from a human donor in good health. The chain employs TRBV29-1 and TRBJ1-1, with D maybe TRBD1 (6 bases). CDR3 sequence reads: CSVEGDIHAEAFF. CDR3 DNA sequence: TGCAGCGTTGAAGGGGACATTCACGCTGAAGCTTTCTTT.